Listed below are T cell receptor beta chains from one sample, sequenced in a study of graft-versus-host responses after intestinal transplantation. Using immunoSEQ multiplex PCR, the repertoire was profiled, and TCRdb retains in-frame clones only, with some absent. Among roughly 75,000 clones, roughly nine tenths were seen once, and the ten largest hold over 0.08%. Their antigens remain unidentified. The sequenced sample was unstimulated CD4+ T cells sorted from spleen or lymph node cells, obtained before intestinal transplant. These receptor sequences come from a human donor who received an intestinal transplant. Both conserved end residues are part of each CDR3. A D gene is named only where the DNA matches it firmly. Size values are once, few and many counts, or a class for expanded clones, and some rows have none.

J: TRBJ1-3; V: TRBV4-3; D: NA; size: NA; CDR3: CASSQGGDFSGNTIYF; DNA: TGCGCCAGCAGCCAAGGGGGGGATTTCTCTGGAAACACCATATATTTT
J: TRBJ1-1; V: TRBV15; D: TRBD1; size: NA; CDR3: CATSRGGTGVNTEAFF; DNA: TGTGCCACCAGCAGAGGAGGAACAGGGGTGAACACTGAAGCTTTCTTT
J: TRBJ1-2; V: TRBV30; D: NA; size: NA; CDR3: CAWSVVGAGYTF; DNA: TGTGCCTGGAGTGTAGTGGGGGCTGGCTACACCTTC
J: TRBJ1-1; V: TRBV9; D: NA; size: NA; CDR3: CASSKGGGGIVNTEAFF; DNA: TGTGCCAGCTCCAAAGGGGGGGGAGGGATAGTGAACACTGAAGCTTTCTTT
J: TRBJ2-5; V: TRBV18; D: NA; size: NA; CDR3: CASSPGQETQYF; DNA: TGTGCCAGCTCACCCGGCCAAGAGACCCAGTACTTC
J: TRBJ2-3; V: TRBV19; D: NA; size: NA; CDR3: CASSIDLGPGTDTQYF; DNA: TGTGCCAGTAGTATAGATCTGGGGCCTGGCACAGATACGCAGTATTTT
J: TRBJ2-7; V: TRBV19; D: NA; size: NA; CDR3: CASSIVAATYEQYF; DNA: TGTGCCAGTAGTATAGTGGCGGCCACCTACGAGCAGTACTTC
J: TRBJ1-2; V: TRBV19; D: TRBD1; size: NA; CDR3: CASRTDRGFGYTF; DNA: TGTGCCAGCAGAACTGACAGGGGATTTGGCTACACCTTC
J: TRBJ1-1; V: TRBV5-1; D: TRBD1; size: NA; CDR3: CASSFAPGQDTEAFF; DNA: TGCGCCAGCAGCTTTGCACCGGGACAGGACACTGAAGCTTTCTTT
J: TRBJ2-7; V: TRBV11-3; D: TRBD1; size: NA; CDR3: CASSGDREGYEQYF; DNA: TGTGCCAGCAGCGGGGACAGGGAAGGCTACGAGCAGTACTTC
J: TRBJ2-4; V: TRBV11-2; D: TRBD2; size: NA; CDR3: CASSPRLAGGIAKNIQYF; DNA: TGTGCCAGCAGCCCGCGACTAGCGGGGGGGATAGCCAAAAACATTCAGTACTTC
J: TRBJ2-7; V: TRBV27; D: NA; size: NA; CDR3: CASSSTGSSYEQYF; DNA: TGTGCCAGCAGTTCGACTGGGAGCTCCTACGAGCAGTACTTC
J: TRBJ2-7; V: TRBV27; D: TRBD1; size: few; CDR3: CASSLVVGTGFYEQYF; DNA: TGTGCCAGCAGTCTCGTTGTCGGGACAGGGTTCTACGAGCAGTACTTC
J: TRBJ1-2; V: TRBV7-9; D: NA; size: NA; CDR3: CASSSVGNRKENYYGYTF; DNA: TGTGCCAGCAGCTCAGTAGGAAACAGGAAAGAGAATTACTATGGCTACACCTTC
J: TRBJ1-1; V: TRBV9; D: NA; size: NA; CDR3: CASSAGRGTEAFF; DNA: TGTGCCAGCAGCGCGGGGAGAGGGACTGAAGCTTTCTTT
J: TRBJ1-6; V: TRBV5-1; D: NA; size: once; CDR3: CASSATGLNSPLHF; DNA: TGCGCCAGCAGCGCCACGGGTCTCAATTCACCCCTCCACTTT
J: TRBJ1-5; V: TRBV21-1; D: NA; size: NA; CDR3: CASTGWFLGSNQPQHF; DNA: TGTGCCAGCACCGGGTGGTTTTTAGGCAGCAATCAGCCCCAGCATTTT
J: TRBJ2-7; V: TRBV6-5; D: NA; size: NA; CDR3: CASSYTANSYEQYF; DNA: TGTGCCAGCAGTTACACAGCAAACTCCTACGAGCAGTACTTC
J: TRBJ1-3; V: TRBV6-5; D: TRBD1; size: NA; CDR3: CASSYVGGLSGNTIYF; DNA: TGTGCCAGCAGTTACGTAGGGGGCCTCTCTGGAAACACCATATATTTT
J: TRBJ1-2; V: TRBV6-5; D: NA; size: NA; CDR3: CASSYSTGSGYTF; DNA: TGTGCCAGCAGTTACTCGACGGGATCTGGCTACACCTTC
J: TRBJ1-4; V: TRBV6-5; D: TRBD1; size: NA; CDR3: CASRGGQGLYEKLFF; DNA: TGTGCCAGCAGGGGGGGACAGGGACTGTATGAAAAACTGTTTTTT
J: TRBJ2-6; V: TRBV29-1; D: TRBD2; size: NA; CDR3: CSAAGLASGANVLTF; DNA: TGCAGCGCGGCGGGACTAGCGAGTGGGGCCAACGTCCTGACTTTC
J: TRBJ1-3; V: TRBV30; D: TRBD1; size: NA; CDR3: CAWSFEPGQGRNTIYF; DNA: TGTGCCTGGAGTTTTGAGCCGGGACAGGGGAGGAACACCATATATTTT
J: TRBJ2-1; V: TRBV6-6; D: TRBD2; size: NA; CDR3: CASSYVLAGSYNEQFF; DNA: TGTGCCAGCAGTTACGTACTAGCGGGAAGCTACAATGAGCAGTTCTTC
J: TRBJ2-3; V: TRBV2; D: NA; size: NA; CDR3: CASRRGAGGTDTQYF; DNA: TGTGCCAGCAGGCGAGGGGCAGGGGGCACAGATACGCAGTATTTT
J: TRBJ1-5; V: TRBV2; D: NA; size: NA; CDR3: CASSAVRQGMQPQHF; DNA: TGTGCCAGCAGTGCGGTACGGCAGGGCATGCAGCCCCAGCATTTT
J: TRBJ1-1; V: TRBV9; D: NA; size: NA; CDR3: CASSVSGQQGTEAFF; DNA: TGTGCCAGCAGCGTAAGCGGGCAGCAAGGAACTGAAGCTTTCTTT
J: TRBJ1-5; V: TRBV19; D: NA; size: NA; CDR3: CASSIGGGAQHF; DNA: TGTGCCAGTAGTATAGGGGGGGGAGCCCAGCATTTT
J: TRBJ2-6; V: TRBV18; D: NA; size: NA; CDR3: CASSPRWVIGANVLTF; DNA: TGTGCCAGCTCACCCAGGTGGGTGATTGGGGCCAACGTCCTGACTTTC
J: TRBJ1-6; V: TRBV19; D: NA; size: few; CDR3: CASSILNSPLHF; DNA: TGTGCCAGTAGTATCCTAAATTCACCCCTCCACTTT
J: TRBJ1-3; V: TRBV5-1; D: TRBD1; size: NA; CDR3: CASSLDRGSGNTIYF; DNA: TGCGCCAGCAGCTTGGACAGGGGGTCTGGAAACACCATATATTTT
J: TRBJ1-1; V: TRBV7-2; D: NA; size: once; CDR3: CASSYRVGGNTEAFF; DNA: TGTGCCAGCAGTTACCGGGTGGGGGGGAACACTGAAGCTTTCTTT
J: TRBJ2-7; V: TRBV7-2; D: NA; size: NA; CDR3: CASSQRQTAYEQYF; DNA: TGTGCCAGCAGCCAAAGACAGACGGCCTACGAGCAGTACTTC
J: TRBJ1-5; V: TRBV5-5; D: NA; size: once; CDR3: CASSLSVARNQPQHF; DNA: TGTGCCAGCAGCTTGAGTGTAGCCCGCAATCAGCCCCAGCATTTT
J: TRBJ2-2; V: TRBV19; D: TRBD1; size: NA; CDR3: CASYSTGVAGELFF; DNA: TGTGCCAGTTACTCGACAGGGGTTGCCGGGGAGCTGTTTTTT
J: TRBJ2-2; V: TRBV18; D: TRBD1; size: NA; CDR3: CASSRDRVNTGELFF; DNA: TGTGCCAGCTCGAGGGACAGGGTGAACACCGGGGAGCTGTTTTTT
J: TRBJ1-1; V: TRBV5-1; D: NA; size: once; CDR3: CASNPRGANTEAFF; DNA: TGCGCCAGCAACCCACGCGGGGCGAACACTGAAGCTTTCTTT
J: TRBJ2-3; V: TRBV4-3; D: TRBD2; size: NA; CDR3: CASSQASGGPADTQYF; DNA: TGCGCCAGCAGCCAGGCTAGCGGGGGGCCGGCAGATACGCAGTATTTT
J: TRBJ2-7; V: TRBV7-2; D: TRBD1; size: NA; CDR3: CASSLRGTPYEQYF; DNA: TGTGCCAGCAGCCTCAGGGGGACCCCTTACGAGCAGTACTTC
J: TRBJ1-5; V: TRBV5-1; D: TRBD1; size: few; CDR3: CASSWTGGNQPQHF; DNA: TGCGCCAGCAGCTGGACAGGGGGCAATCAGCCCCAGCATTTT
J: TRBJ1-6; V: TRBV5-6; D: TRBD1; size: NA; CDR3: CASSQFGQGNSPLHF; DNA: TGTGCCAGCAGCCAATTTGGACAGGGAAATTCACCCCTCCACTTT
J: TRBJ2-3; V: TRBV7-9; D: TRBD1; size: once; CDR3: CASSYRDRATDTQYF; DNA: TGTGCCAGCAGCTACAGGGACAGGGCCACAGATACGCAGTATTTT
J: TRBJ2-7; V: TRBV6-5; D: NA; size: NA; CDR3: CASSYSWTREQYF; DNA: TGTGCCAGCAGTTACTCGTGGACAAGGGAGCAGTACTTC
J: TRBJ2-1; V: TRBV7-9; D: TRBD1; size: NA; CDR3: CASSLRQGKFF; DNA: TGTGCCAGCAGCTTGAGACAGGGCAAGTTCTTC
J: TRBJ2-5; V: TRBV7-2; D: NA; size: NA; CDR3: CASSLVGGDYEDF; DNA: TGTGCCAGCAGCTTAGTAGGGGGGGACTACGAGGACTTC
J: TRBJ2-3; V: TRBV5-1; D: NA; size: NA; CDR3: CASSLGGTDTQYF; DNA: TGCGCCAGCAGCCTAGGGGGCACAGATACGCAGTATTTT
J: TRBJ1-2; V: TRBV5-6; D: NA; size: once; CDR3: CASSLADGTPTNYGYTF; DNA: TGTGCCAGCAGCTTGGCCGATGGGACACCAACTAACTATGGCTACACCTTC